These T cell receptor beta chains were read from a single sample in a study of T cells expressing NK-cell markers. For each CDR3 protein, TCRdb gives one entry from its re-call of the 5' RACE reads, without DNA. Recorded here are 550,000 to 600,000 distinct CDR3 sequences; the top ten clones represent approximately 3.6%. The sample comprised blood T cells: a sorted CD56 or NKG2C T cell subset, CD4+ or CD8+ T cells, or bulk PBMC T cells (not recorded which). Receptors were obtained from a man younger than 35 in good health. The CDR3 runs from the conserved cysteine through the conserved F or W. Each record gives: J gene, V gene, CDR3 protein.

TRBJ2-5 TRBV6-2/TRBV6-3 CASSRPTVQGETQYF
TRBJ2-1 TRBV7-9 CASSSSGGNEQFF
TRBJ1-2 TRBV20-1 CSARSPGALNYGYTF
TRBJ1-6 TRBV25-1 CASSAETGRPLHF
TRBJ1-3 TRBV30 CAWTGGQPGNTIYF
TRBJ2-7 TRBV7-9 CASSYRDTYYEQYF
TRBJ1-4 TRBV7-9 CASSMTSGEKLFF
TRBJ2-5 TRBV11-2 CASSLNAGPQETQYF
TRBJ1-5 TRBV28 CASSFKGSLLGGNQPQHF
TRBJ2-7 TRBV3-1 CASSQAPDSSYEQYF
TRBJ2-1 TRBV12-3/TRBV12-4 CASSAGTPYYNEQFF
TRBJ1-6 TRBV6-1 CASSRQDRGIVYSPLHF
TRBJ1-2 TRBV20-1 CSARGDRNYGYTF
TRBJ2-2 TRBV12-3/TRBV12-4 CASSSFREYTGELFF
TRBJ2-2 TRBV11-2 CASSAFRTGPNTGELFF
TRBJ2-1 TRBV5-1 CASSETGGALSLISNEQFF
TRBJ2-1 TRBV29-1 CSVPSGSGRAGNEQFF
TRBJ2-1 TRBV7-3 CASSLYSGRTDEQFF
TRBJ2-6 TRBV9 CASSVDPHSSGANVLTF
TRBJ2-7 TRBV21-1 CASRPEREGPNEQYF
TRBJ2-2 TRBV12-3/TRBV12-4 CASSFWTGELFF
TRBJ2-1 TRBV11-2 CASSLTDSGTYNEQFF
TRBJ1-4 TRBV5-1 CASSGGWGSTNEKLFF
TRBJ2-5 TRBV5-1 CASSLEASGTETQYF
TRBJ2-4 TRBV6-2/TRBV6-3 CASNAKGVGNIQYF
TRBJ1-1 TRBV29-1 CSVAKGQTEAFF
TRBJ2-1 TRBV10-1 CASSDPSGSTPTHEQFF
TRBJ1-1 TRBV29-1 CSVSVDSGRAFF
TRBJ1-5 TRBV20-1 CSARDNRGGQPQHF
TRBJ2-2 TRBV9 CASSALRTSENTGELFF
TRBJ2-3 TRBV4-2 CASSQDPGLGGDTQYF
TRBJ2-1 TRBV20-1 CSATTSGIYNEQFF
TRBJ2-5 TRBV11-2 CASSFHSGKGETQYF
TRBJ2-2 TRBV29-1 CSVEETGHFWDTGELFF
TRBJ2-3 TRBV20-1 CSAREPTSGSTDTQYF
TRBJ2-6 TRBV12-3/TRBV12-4 CASRIHRDANVLTF
TRBJ1-2 TRBV7-2 CASSTIPSGPLGGYTF
TRBJ2-5 TRBV11-2 CASSLSLEGETQYF
TRBJ2-7 TRBV5-6 CASSHTLTGSYEQYF
TRBJ1-1 TRBV20-1 CSADGGFTEAFF
TRBJ2-1 TRBV12-3/TRBV12-4 CASTPQREGHYEQFF
TRBJ1-1 TRBV13 CASSLGGGNTEAFF
TRBJ2-7 TRBV12-3/TRBV12-4 CASSLALYEQYF
TRBJ2-1 TRBV18 CASSPLSLAENEQFF
TRBJ1-6 TRBV12-3/TRBV12-4 CASSVGGGSPLHF
TRBJ1-2 TRBV25-1 CASQERTGLGYTF
TRBJ1-1 TRBV6-1 CASRTDPALNTEAFF
TRBJ2-4 TRBV6-1 CASDRGKNIQYF
TRBJ2-3 TRBV20-1 CSPGEGRPDTQYF
TRBJ2-3 TRBV28 CASSSRTGTDTQYF
TRBJ2-1 TRBV5-6 CASSLEGLARSSYNEQFF
TRBJ1-2 TRBV4-2 CASSQDQGAGNDYGYTF
TRBJ2-5 TRBV7-9 CASSTGVETQYF
TRBJ2-3 TRBV30 CAWSVASDTQYF